These 5 T cell receptor beta chains share one sample of origin, sequenced in a study of control samples from healthy donors and cancer patients. TCRdb's copy holds only in-frame clones and misses some; the assay was immunoSEQ multiplex PCR. The top ten hold 5.7% of the sample, which has about 80,000 clones, nearly 90% seen once. Sequencing was carried out using blood. All receptors derive from a woman aged 50 to 60 in good health.

This sequence joins TRBV5-4 and TRBJ1-2, with 7 nucleotides matching TRBD1. V shed 4 bases and J 5 bases; nucleotides not matched to a gene: 11. Germline V gene sequence: CDR1 SGHNT, CDR2 YYREEE (reference sequence). The CDR3 sequence is 15 residues long. For the CDR3, the DNA is TGTGCCAGCAGCATTTCACAGGGGTTAGTGTATGGCTACACCTTC. It translates to CASSISQGLVYGYTF.

The chain has TRBV2 and TRBJ2-1; D may be TRBD1 (6 bases). The CDR3 extends over 13 amino acids. CDR1 SNHLY and CDR2 FYNNEI come from the germline V gene. V lost 7 bases and J lost 8, with 15 bases in between. DNA of the CDR3: TGTGCCAGCAAATATACAGGGAGACATGAGCAGTTCTTC. It encodes CASKYTGRHEQFF.

This rearrangement joins TRBV19 to TRBJ1-2; TRBD1 aligns across 8 bases. Germline-derived CDR1 and CDR2 are LNHDA and SQIVND (reference sequence). This CDR3 is 16 amino acids long. V dropped 6 bases and J dropped 4; count of bases not matched to a gene: 13. CDR3 sequence: CASSLTGTGLLYGYTF. CDR3 sequence (DNA): TGTGCCAGTAGCCTAACCGGGACAGGACTACTCTATGGCTACACCTTC.

This rearrangement joins TRBV7-9 to TRBJ2-1, with D possibly TRBD2 on 5 matching bases. CDR1 is SEHNR and CDR2 is FQNEAQ in the germline V gene (reference sequence). V was shortened by 7 bases and J by 5 bases, with 18 bases between the two germline ends. The CDR3 runs 15 residues. The CDR3: CASTPPGFIDNEQFF. The CDR3 nucleotides read TGTGCCAGCACCCCACCGGGGTTTATTGACAATGAGCAGTTCTTC.

This chain links TRBV19 with TRBJ2-1; 10 nucleotides align to TRBD2. The CDR3 is made up of 15 amino acids. Germline trimming cut 4 bases from V and 7 bases from J; bases unmatched to any gene: 7. CDR1 and CDR2 from the germline V gene are LNHDA and SQIVND (reference sequence). CDR3 region: CASSNDERGGNEQFF. In nucleotides, the CDR3 is TGTGCCAGTAGTAACGACGAGCGGGGGGGAAATGAGCAGTTCTTC.